This T cell receptor (beta chain) was recorded in a study of post-analysis software for immune sequencing data. Study-wide results and caveats: In multiple sclerosis, normalized Chao1 diversity was significantly below that of controls.

Points on this clonotype: Its antigen is unidentified.

The authors incorporated unique molecular identifiers into the TCR beta cDNA libraries. A population of roughly 0.9 to 11 million T cells gave rise to around 530,000 cDNA molecules. TCRdb re-analysed the PCR reads in MiXCR, keeping a single row per CDR3 protein. The table lists 700,000 to 800,000 distinct CDR3 sequences, about 32% of them singletons. Sequencing input: blood. The sequence came from a girl aged 10-17 years with multiple sclerosis.

The CDR3: CSARSRVGNQPQHF. The CDR3, as DNA: TGCAGTGCTAGGTCCAGGGTTGGGAATCAGCCCCAGCATTTT. The chain carries TRBV20-1 and TRBJ1-5, with D tentatively TRBD1 (5 bases). Per germline, CDR1 DFQATT and CDR2 SNEGSKA (reference sequence). CDR3 length: 14 residues. V lost 3 bases to trimming and J lost 4 bases, with 13 bases between them.